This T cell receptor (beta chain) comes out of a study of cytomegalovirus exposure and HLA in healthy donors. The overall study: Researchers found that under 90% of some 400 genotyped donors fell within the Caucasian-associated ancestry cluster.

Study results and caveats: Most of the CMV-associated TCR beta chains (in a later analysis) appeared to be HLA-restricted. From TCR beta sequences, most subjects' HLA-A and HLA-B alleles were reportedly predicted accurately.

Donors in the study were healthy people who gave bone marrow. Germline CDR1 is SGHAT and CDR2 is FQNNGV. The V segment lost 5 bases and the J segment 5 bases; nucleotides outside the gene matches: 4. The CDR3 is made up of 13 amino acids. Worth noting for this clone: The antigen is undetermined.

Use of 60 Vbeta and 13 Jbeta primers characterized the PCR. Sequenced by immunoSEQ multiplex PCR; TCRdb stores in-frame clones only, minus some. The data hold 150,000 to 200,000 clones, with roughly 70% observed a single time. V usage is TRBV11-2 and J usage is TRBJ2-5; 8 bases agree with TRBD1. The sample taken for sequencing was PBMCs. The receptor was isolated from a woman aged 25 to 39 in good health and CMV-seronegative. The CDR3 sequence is CASSRTGPETQYF. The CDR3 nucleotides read TGTGCCAGCAGCAGGACAGGGCCGGAGACCCAGTACTTC.